This TCR beta chain was sequenced for a study of beta chain features in type 1 diabetes. Only one heparinised blood draw was taken per donor, and its volume averaged approximately 120 mL. Central memory, naive, regulatory and stem cell-like memory CD4+ cells were sorted by CD45RO/CCR7/CD25/CD127/CD95/CD27. Study conclusions and caveats: TCRB repertoires of naive, central memory and Treg cells appeared more similar among patients than among healthy donors. Moderate but significant shortening of TCRB CDR3s was recorded in all four CD4+ subsets from Type 1 diabetes patients.

About this clone itself: What it binds is unknown.

Expressed TCRB transcripts were sequenced because the isolated RNA had all been reverse transcribed beforehand. Data came from immunoSEQ multiplex PCR; TCRdb stores just in-frame clones and leaves some out. The sample contains over 200,000 clones, under 13% of which appear only once. The germline V gene has CDR1 MDHEN and CDR2 SYDVKM. V trimming: 5 bases; J trimming: 7 bases; junction bases outside the gene matches: 1. The CDR3 extends over 11 amino acids. The sequence was obtained from a man aged 30 to 45 with type 1 diabetes. The V and J genes are TRBV28 and TRBJ1-1; 7 bases are a match to TRBD1. Sequenced sample: naive CD4+ T cells from blood. The CDR3 coding sequence is TGTGCCAGCAGTGACAGGGATGAAGCTTTCTTT. Protein sequence: CASSDRDEAFF. Complete variable domain (other parts from reference TRBV28 and TRBJ1-1): DVKVTQSSRYLVKRTGEKVFLECVQDMDHENMFWYRQDPGLGLRLIYFSYDVKMKEKGDIPEGYSVSREKKERFSLILESASTNQTSMYLCASSDRDEAFFGQGTRLTVV.